The T cell receptor (beta chain) under discussion was sequenced for a study of cytomegalovirus exposure and HLA in healthy donors. J gave up 5 bases and V 2 bases, and 16 bases lay outside the gene matches. Germline CDR1 is MGHRA and CDR2 is YSYEKL. There are 20 residues in the CDR3. Both 60 Vbeta primers and 13 Jbeta primers went into the PCR. Method: immunoSEQ multiplex PCR; TCRdb's copy keeps in-frame clones and lacks some. Seen here are around 130,000 clones, 84% observed once, and the top ten hold just under 3%. The genes are TRBV4-1 and TRBJ2-2; 11 nucleotides match TRBD2. The sequence was collected from a woman aged 18-35 years in good health and CMV-seropositive. The specimen sequenced was PBMCs. As DNA, the CDR3 is TGCGCCAGCAGCCAAAGGGCCCGGGGTAGCGGGGGGGCCGGAACCGGGGAGCTGTTTTTT. Translating gives CASSQRARGSGGAGTGELFF.